This is a list of T cell receptor beta chains from one sample in a study of OX40 agonist ivuxolimab in advanced cancers. Libraries were prepared by immunoSEQ multiplex PCR; TCRdb keeps only in-frame clonotypes and omits some of them. The sample includes nearly 65,000 clones, 91% seen only once; the top ten take about 4%. Sample: CD4+ or CD8+ T cells sorted from blood, taken in a trial of the OX40 agonist ivuxolimab. The receptors derive from an adult with an advanced solid tumor such as melanoma, head and neck, liver or kidney cancer. The CDR3 runs from the conserved cysteine through the conserved F or W. The D gene is left open where the match is weak. Some rows have no size entry. The others give once, few or many, or a class for an expanded clone.

len,j_gene,abundance,d_gene,v_gene,CDR3nt,CDR3aa
12,TRBJ2-1,.,.,TRBV15,TGTGCCACCAGCAGGGAAGCTATTGAGCAGTTCTTC,CATSREAIEQFF
17,TRBJ2-6,.,.,TRBV28,TGTGCCAGCAGTTCACGGGACGGAGGCTCTGGGGCCAACGTCCTGACTTTC,CASSSRDGGSGANVLTF
16,TRBJ1-1,.,.,TRBV4-1,TGCGCCAGCAGCCAAGGGATGGCACAGGGGAACACTGAAGCTTTCTTT,CASSQGMAQGNTEAFF
15,TRBJ2-6,.,.,TRBV11-2,TGTGCCAGCGGGTCCGGGAGCTCTGGGGCCAACGTCCTGACTTTC,CASGSGSSGANVLTF
16,TRBJ2-1,.,.,TRBV5-6,TGTGCCAGCAGCTTGGATCCCGACGGAGAGTACAATGAGCAGTTCTTC,CASSLDPDGEYNEQFF
16,TRBJ2-7,.,.,TRBV25-1,TGTGCCAGCAGTGAATGGGCGGCGGGTCTCGAATACGAGCAGTACTTC,CASSEWAAGLEYEQYF
14,TRBJ2-2,.,.,TRBV7-9,TGTGCCAGCAGCTCAACAGTGAACACCGGGGAGCTGTTTTTT,CASSSTVNTGELFF
15,TRBJ2-3,once,TRBD2,TRBV4-3,TGCGCCAGCAGCCAAGTAGCGGGGCACACAGATACGCAGTATTTT,CASSQVAGHTDTQYF
15,TRBJ1-1,.,.,TRBV7-9,TGTGCCAGCAGCTTCCGGGGGCAAATGAACACTGAAGCTTTCTTT,CASSFRGQMNTEAFF
16,TRBJ2-1,.,TRBD1,TRBV5-1,TGCGCCAGCAGCTTACGGACAGGGGTCTCTCACAATGAGCAGTTCTTC,CASSLRTGVSHNEQFF
16,TRBJ2-2,.,TRBD1,TRBV4-3,TGCGCCAGCAGCCAAGGTTCAGGGGGCCTGGCCGGGGAGCTGTTTTTT,CASSQGSGGLAGELFF
12,TRBJ1-5,.,.,TRBV6-1,TGTGCCAGCAGGAGGAGCAATCAGCCCCAGCATTTT,CASRRSNQPQHF
15,TRBJ2-7,.,TRBD2,TRBV10-2,TGCGCCAGCAGTGCACTAGCGGGAGGGCCGTTCGAGCAGTACTTC,CASSALAGGPFEQYF
16,TRBJ1-1,.,TRBD1,TRBV7-9,TGTGCCAGCAGCTTCCGGACAGGGTCAAAGAACACTGAAGCTTTCTTT,CASSFRTGSKNTEAFF
15,TRBJ2-7,.,.,TRBV4-1,TGCGCCAGCAGCCAAGATTATCGTGGTAGCTACGAGCAGTACTTC,CASSQDYRGSYEQYF
14,TRBJ2-3,.,.,TRBV5-1,TGCGCCAGCAGCGAAGACGGTAGCACAGATACGCAGTATTTT,CASSEDGSTDTQYF
14,TRBJ2-1,.,.,TRBV27,TGTGCCAGCAGTTTACAGGGAACCTACAATGAGCAGTTCTTC,CASSLQGTYNEQFF
13,TRBJ2-3,.,.,TRBV6-6,TGTGCCAGCAGTGACGGGAGTGCAGATACGCAGTATTTT,CASSDGSADTQYF
12,TRBJ2-1,.,.,TRBV7-8,TGTGCCAGCAGTACCCAGCGGAATGAGCAGTTCTTC,CASSTQRNEQFF
15,TRBJ2-5,.,TRBD2,TRBV7-8,TGTGCCAGCAGCTTCTTACCTAGCGGCAAAGAGACCCAGTACTTC,CASSFLPSGKETQYF
13,TRBJ2-7,.,TRBD1,TRBV19,TGTGCCAGTAGTATCGGACAGGGGTACGAGCAGTACTTC,CASSIGQGYEQYF
16,TRBJ1-1,once,.,TRBV28,TGTGCCAGCAGTTCAAGGTATAAGGCCTTGAACACTGAAGCTTTCTTT,CASSSRYKALNTEAFF
12,TRBJ1-6,.,.,TRBV2,TGTGCCAGCAGTTGGGCAAATTCACCCCTCCACTTT,CASSWANSPLHF
17,TRBJ2-1,.,.,TRBV7-9,TGTGCCAGCAGTTTAAATTCGGGATTTGGGGCTTACAATGAGCAGTTCTTC,CASSLNSGFGAYNEQFF
13,TRBJ1-1,.,.,TRBV7-9,TGTGCCAGCAGCCCTACAGGGAACACTGAAGCTTTCTTT,CASSPTGNTEAFF
14,TRBJ2-1,.,.,TRBV2,TGTGCCAGCAGCTGGACAGACTCCTACAATGAGCAGTTCTTC,CASSWTDSYNEQFF
17,TRBJ1-6,.,TRBD1,TRBV5-1,TGCGCCAGCAGCTTGGAGGGACAGGGATGGAATAATTCACCCCTCCACTTT,CASSLEGQGWNNSPLHF